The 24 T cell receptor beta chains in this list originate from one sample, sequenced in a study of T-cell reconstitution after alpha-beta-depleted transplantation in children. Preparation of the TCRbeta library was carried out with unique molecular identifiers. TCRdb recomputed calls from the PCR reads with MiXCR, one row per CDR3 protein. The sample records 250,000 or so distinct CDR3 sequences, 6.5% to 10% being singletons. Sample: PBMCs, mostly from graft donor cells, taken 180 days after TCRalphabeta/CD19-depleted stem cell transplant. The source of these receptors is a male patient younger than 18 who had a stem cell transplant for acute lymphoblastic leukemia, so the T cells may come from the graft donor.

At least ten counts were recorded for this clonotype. The CDR3 nucleotides read TGTGCCAGCAGTGTACACAGTGGACTTAGCAATCAGCCCCAGCATTTT. Protein: CASSVHSGLSNQPQHF. This sequence joins TRBV12-3 or TRBV12-4 and TRBJ1-5; no reliable D call. This CDR3 region has 16 residues. Trimming took off 5 bases at V and 0 bases at J, with 14 bases between the two ends.

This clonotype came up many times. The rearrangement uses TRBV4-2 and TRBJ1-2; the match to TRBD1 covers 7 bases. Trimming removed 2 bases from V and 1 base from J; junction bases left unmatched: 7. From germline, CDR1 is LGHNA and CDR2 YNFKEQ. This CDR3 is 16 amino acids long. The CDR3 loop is CASSQPRQGDNYGYTF. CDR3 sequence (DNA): TGTGCCAGCAGCCAACCCCGACAGGGTGATAACTATGGCTACACCTTC.

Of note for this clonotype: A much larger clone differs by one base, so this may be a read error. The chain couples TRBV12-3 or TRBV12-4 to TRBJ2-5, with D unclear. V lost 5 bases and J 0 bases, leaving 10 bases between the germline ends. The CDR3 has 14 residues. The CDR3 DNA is TGTGCCAGCAGTGTCTGGATAGACCAAGAGACCCAGTACTTC. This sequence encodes CASSVWIDQETQYF.

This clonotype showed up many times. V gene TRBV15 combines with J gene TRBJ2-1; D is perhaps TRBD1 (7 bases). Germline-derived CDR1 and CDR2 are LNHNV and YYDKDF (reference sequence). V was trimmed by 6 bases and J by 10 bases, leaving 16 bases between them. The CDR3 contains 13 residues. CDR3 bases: TGTGCCACCAGATTTCAGGGGGAGGCCGAGCAGTTCTTC. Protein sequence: CATRFQGEAEQFF.

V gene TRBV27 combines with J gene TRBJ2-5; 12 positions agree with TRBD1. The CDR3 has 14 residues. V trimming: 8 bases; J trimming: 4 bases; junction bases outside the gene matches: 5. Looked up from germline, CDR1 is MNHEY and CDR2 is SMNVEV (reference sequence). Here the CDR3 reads CASPRDRGRETQYF. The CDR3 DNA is TGTGCCAGCCCCAGGGACAGGGGGCGAGAGACCCAGTACTTC.

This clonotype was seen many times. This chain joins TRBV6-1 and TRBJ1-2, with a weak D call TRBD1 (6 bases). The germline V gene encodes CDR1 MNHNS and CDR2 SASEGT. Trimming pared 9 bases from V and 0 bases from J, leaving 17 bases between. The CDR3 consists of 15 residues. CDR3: CASRQAYLANYGYTF. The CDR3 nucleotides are TGTGCCAGTAGACAGGCATATTTAGCTAACTATGGCTACACCTTC.

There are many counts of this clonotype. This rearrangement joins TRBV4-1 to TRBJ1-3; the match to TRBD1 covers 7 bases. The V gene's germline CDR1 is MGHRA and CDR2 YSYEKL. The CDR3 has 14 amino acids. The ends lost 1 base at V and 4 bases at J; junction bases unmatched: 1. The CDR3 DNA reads TGCGCCAGCAGCCAAGCGGGACAGGGAAACACCATATATTTT. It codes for CASSQAGQGNTIYF.

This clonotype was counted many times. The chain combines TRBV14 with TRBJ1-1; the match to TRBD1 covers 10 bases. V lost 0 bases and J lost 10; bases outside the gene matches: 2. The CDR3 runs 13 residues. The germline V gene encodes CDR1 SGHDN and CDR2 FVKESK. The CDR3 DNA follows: TGTGCCAGCAGCCAAGATCGGACAGGGGGAGCTTTCTTT. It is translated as CASSQDRTGGAFF.

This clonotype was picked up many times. The CDR3 bases are TGTGCCAGCAGTGAATGGCACAGGGCCCAAGAAGAGACCCAGTACTTC. It specifies CASSEWHRAQEETQYF. This sequence joins TRBV25-1 and TRBJ2-5; tentative D call: TRBD1 (6 bases). V gave up 1 base and J gave up 3 bases, with 15 bases separating them. Germline V CDR1 and CDR2: MGHDK, SYGVNS. This CDR3 is built from 16 residues.

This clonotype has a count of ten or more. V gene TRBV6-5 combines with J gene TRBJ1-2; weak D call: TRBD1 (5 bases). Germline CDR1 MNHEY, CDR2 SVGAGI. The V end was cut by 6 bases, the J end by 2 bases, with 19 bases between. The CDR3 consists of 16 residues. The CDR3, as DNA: TGTGCCAGCAGGTATTGGGACGGCGGGGGAAACTATGGCTACACCTTC. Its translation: CASRYWDGGGNYGYTF.

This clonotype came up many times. CDR3 sequence reads: CASSRTGAGSETQYF. The CDR3 coding sequence is TGCGCCAGCAGCCGCACGGGTGCGGGGTCGGAGACCCAGTACTTC. V usage is TRBV5-1 and J usage is TRBJ2-5; D is perhaps TRBD2 (6 bases). Germline V lookup: CDR1 SGHRS, CDR2 YFSETQ. V was cut by 4 bases and J by 5 bases, with 18 bases left in between. The length of the CDR3 is 15 residues.

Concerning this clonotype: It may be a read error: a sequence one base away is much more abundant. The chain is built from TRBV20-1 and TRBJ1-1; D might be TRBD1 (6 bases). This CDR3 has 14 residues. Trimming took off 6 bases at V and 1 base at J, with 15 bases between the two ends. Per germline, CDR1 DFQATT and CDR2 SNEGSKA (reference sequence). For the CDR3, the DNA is TGCAGTGCCCCGCCGGGGGCGAAGAACACTGAAGCTTTCTTT. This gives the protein CSAPPGAKNTEAFF.

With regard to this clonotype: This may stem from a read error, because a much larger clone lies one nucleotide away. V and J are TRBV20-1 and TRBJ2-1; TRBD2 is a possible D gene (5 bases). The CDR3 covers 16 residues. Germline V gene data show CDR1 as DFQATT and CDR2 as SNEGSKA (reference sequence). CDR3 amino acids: CRALDSIQISYNEQFF. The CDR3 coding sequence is TGCAGAGCTCTGGACTCCATACAGATCTCCTACAATGAGCAGTTCTTC.

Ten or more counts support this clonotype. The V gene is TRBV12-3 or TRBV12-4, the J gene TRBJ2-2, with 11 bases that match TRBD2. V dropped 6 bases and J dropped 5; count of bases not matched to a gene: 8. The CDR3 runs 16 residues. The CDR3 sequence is CASRPPWTSGTGELFF. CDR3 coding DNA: TGTGCCAGCAGACCACCCTGGACTAGCGGGACCGGGGAGCTGTTTTTT.

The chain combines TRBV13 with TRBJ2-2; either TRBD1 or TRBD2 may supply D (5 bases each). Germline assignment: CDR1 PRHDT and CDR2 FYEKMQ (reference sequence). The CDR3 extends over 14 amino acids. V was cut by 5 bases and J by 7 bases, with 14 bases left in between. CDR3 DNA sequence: TGTGCCAGCAGCCAAACGGTGGGGGTCGGGGAGCTGTTTTTT. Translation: CASSQTVGVGELFF.

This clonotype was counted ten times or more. This CDR3 reads CSVRSTGELFF. The CDR3 DNA sequence: TGCAGCGTCAGAAGCACCGGGGAGCTGTTTTTT. The chain has TRBV29-1 and TRBJ2-2; the D is unclear. CDR3 length equals 11 residues. Germline CDR1 reads SQVTM; CDR2 reads ANQGSEA. The germline V and J ends were trimmed by 6 bases and 4 bases, with 6 bases remaining between them.

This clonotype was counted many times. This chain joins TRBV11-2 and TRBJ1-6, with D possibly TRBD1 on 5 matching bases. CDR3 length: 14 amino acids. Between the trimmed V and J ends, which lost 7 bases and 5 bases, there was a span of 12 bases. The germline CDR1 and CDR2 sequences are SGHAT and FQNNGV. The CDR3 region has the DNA TGTGCCAGCACCCCGGGACGCCATAATTCACCCCTCCACTTT. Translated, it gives CASTPGRHNSPLHF.

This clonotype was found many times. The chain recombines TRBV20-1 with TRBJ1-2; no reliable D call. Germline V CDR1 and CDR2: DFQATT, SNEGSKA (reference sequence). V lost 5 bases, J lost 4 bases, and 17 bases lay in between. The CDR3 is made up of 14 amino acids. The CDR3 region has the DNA TGCAGTGCTGGCGAGGACGGTATTAGCTATGGCTACACCTTC. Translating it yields CSAGEDGISYGYTF.

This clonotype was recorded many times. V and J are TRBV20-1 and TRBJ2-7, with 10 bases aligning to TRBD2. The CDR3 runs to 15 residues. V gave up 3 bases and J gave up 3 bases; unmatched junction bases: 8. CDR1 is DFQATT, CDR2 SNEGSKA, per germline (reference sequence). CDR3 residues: CSASRGLADLYEQYF. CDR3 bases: TGCAGTGCTAGTCGTGGACTAGCGGATCTCTACGAGCAGTACTTC.

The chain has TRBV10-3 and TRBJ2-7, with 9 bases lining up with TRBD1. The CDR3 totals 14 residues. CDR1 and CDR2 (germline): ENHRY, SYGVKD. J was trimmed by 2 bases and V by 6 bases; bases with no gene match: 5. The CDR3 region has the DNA TGTGCCATCAGCCCCGGGGACAGGGCCTACGAGCAGTACTTC. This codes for CAISPGDRAYEQYF.

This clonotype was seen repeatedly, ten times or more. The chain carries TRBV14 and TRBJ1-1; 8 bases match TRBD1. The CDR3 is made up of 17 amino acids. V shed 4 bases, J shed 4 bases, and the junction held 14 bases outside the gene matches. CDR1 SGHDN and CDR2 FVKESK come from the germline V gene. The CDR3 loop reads CASSLLQGALLGTEAFF. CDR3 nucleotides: TGTGCCAGCAGCCTTCTGCAGGGGGCTCTATTGGGCACTGAAGCTTTCTTT.

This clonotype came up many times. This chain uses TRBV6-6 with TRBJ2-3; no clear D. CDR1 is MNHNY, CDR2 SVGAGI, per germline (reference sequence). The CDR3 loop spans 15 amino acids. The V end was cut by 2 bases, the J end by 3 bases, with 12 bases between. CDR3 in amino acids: CASSYNAGETDTQYF. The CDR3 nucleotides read TGTGCCAGCAGTTACAACGCAGGAGAGACAGATACGCAGTATTTT.

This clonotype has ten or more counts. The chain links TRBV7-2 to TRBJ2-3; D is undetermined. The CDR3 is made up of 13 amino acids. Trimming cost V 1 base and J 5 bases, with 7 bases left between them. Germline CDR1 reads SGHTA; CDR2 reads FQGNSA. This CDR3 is CASSLVRRDTQYF. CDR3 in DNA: TGTGCCAGCAGCTTAGTCCGGAGAGATACGCAGTATTTT. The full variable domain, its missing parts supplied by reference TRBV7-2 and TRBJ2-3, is GAGVSQSPSNKVTEKGKDVELRCDPISGHTALYWYRQSLGQGLEFLIYFQGNSAPDKSGLPSDRFSAERTGGSVSTLTIQRTQQEDSAVYLCASSLVRRDTQYFGPGTRLTVL.

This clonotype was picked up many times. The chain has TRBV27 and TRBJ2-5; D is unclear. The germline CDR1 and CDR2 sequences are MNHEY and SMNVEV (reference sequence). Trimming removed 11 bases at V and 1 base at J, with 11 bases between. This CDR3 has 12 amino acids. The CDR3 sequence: CAPPGPQETQYF. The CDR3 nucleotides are TGTGCCCCCCCCGGGCCCCAAGAGACCCAGTACTTC.